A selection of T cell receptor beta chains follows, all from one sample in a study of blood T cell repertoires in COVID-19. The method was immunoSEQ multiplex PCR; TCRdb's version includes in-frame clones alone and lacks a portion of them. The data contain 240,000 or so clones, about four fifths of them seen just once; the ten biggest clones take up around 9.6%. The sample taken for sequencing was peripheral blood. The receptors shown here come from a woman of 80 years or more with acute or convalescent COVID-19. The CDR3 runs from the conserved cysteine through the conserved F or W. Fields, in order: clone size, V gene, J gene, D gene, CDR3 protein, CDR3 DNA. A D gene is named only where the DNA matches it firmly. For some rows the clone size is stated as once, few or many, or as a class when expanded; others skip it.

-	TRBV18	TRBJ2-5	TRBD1	CASSPVPPGQGSETQYF	TGTGCCAGCTCACCTGTGCCCCCGGGACAGGGGAGTGAGACCCAGTACTTC
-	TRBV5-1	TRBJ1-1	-	CASSLAEKLNTEAFF	TGCGCCAGCAGCTTGGCCGAGAAACTGAACACTGAAGCTTTCTTT
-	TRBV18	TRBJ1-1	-	CASSRPTGGLYTEAFF	TGTGCCAGCTCACGACCAACAGGAGGGCTCTACACTGAAGCTTTCTTT
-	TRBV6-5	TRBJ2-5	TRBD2	CASSYSGLAIQETQYF	TGTGCCAGCAGTTACTCGGGACTAGCCATACAAGAGACCCAGTACTTC
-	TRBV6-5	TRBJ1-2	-	CASSYSSGGSSYGYTF	TGTGCCAGCAGTTACTCGAGTGGGGGGTCGAGCTATGGCTACACCTTC
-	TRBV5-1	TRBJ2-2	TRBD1	CASSLARDRPNTGELFF	TGCGCCAGCAGCTTGGCCCGGGACAGACCGAACACCGGGGAGCTGTTTTTT
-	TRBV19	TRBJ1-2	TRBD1	CASTSGTGGSYGYTF	TGTGCCAGTACCTCCGGGACAGGGGGCTCCTATGGCTACACCTTC
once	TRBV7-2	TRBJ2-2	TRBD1	CASSLGTGTGELFF	TGTGCCAGCAGCCTCGGGACAGGGACCGGGGAGCTGTTTTTT
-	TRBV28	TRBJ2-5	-	CASSPLGGGLETQYF	TGTGCCAGCAGTCCCCTTGGGGGGGGGCTGGAGACCCAGTACTTC
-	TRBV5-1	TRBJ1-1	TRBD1	CASSLVGTGGTEAFF	TGCGCCAGCAGCTTGGTGGGAACAGGGGGCACTGAAGCTTTCTTT
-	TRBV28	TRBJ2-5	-	CASSSPRAGAKTQYF	TGTGCCAGCAGTTCGCCCCGGGCAGGGGCAAAGACCCAGTACTTC
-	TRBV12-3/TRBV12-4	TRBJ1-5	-	CASSLGSYQPQHF	TGTGCCAGCAGTTTAGGTAGCTATCAGCCCCAGCATTTT
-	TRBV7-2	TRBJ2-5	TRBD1	CASSFNRGQETQYF	TGTGCCAGCAGCTTCAACAGGGGACAAGAGACCCAGTACTTC
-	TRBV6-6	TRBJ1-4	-	CASSPSNEKLFF	TGTGCCAGCAGCCCTAGTAATGAAAAACTGTTTTTT
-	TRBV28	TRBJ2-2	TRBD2	CASSLSGTEDWGELFF	TGTGCCAGCAGTTTAAGCGGGACTGAAGATTGGGGGGAGCTGTTTTTT
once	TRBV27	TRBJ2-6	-	CASSLYPGGTGANVLTF	TGTGCCAGCAGTTTATACCCCGGGGGAACTGGGGCCAACGTCCTGACTTTC
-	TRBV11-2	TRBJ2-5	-	CASSLVREQEIQYF	TGTGCCAGCAGCTTAGTTCGGGAACAAGAGATCCAGTACTTC
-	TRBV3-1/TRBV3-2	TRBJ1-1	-	CASSQVQENTEAFF	TGTGCCAGCAGCCAAGTTCAGGAGAACACTGAAGCTTTCTTT
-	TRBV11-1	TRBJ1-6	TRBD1	CASSYRDRDSPLHF	TGTGCCAGCAGCTACCGGGACAGAGATTCACCCCTCCACTTT
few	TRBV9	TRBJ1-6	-	CASSVEPGSAYNSPLHF	TGTGCCAGCAGCGTAGAGCCGGGGTCTGCGTATAATTCACCCCTCCACTTT
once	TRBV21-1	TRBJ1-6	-	CASTPGGSPLHF	TGTGCCAGCACACCGGGGGGTTCACCCCTCCACTTT
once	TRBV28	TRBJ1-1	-	CASHNRGGDTEAFF	TGTGCCAGCCACAATAGGGGAGGGGACACTGAAGCTTTCTTT
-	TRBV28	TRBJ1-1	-	CASSEIEEEKAFF	TGTGCCAGCAGCGAAATAGAGGAGGAAAAAGCTTTCTTT
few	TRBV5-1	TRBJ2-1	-	CASSLEGGVAEQFF	TGCGCCAGCAGCTTGGAAGGCGGGGTCGCTGAGCAGTTCTTC
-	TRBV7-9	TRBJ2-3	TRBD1	CASSPQGRSTDTQYF	TGTGCCAGCAGCCCACAGGGGCGGAGCACAGATACGCAGTATTTT
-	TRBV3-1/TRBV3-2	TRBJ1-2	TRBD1	CASSARDSKNYGYTF	TGTGCCAGCAGCGCTCGGGACAGCAAAAACTATGGCTACACCTTC
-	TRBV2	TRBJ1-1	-	CASSRLTMNTEAFF	TGTGCCAGCAGCCGACTGACTATGAACACTGAAGCTTTCTTT
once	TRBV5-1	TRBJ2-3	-	CASSAGTGLGGTDTQYF	TGCGCCAGCAGCGCCGGGACTGGCCTGGGTGGCACAGATACGCAGTATTTT
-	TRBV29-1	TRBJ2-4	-	CSVDEAGRNIQYF	TGCAGCGTTGATGAGGCAGGGAGGAACATTCAGTACTTC
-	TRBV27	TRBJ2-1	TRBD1	CASGRGDRAFNEQFF	TGTGCCAGCGGGAGAGGGGACAGGGCTTTCAATGAGCAGTTCTTC
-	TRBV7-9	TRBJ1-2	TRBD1	CASSTPGQDNYGYTF	TGTGCCAGCAGCACCCCCGGACAGGATAACTATGGCTACACCTTC
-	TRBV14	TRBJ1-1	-	CASSQDTHGGITEAFF	TGTGCCAGCAGCCAAGACACCCATGGAGGCATCACTGAAGCTTTCTTT
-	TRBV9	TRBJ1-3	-	CASSPTGRGGNTIYF	TGTGCCAGCAGCCCGACAGGTCGGGGAGGAAACACCATATATTTT
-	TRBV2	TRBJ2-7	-	CASRSQGVTYEQYF	TGTGCCAGCAGGTCACAGGGAGTAACCTACGAGCAGTACTTC